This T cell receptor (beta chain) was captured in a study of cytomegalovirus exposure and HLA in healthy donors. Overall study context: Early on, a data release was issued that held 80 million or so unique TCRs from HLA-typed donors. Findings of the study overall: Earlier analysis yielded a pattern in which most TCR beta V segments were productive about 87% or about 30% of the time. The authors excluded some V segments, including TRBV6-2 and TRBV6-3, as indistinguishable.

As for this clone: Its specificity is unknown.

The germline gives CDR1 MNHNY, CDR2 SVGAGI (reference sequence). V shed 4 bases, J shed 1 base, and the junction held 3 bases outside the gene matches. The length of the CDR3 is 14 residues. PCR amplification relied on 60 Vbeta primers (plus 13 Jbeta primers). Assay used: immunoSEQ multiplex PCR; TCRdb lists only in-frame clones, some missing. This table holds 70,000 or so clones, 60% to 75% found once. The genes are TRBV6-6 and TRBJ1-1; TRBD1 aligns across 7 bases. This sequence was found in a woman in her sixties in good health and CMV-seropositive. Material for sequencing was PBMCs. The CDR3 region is CASSSQGPNTEAFF. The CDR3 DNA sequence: TGTGCCAGCAGTTCACAGGGGCCGAACACTGAAGCTTTCTTT.